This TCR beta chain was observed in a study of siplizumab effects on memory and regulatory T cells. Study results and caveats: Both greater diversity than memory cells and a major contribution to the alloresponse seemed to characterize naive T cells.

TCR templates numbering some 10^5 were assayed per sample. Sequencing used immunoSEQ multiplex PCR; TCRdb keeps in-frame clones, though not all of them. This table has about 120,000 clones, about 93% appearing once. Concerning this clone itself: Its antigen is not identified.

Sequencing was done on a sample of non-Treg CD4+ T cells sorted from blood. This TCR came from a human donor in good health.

CDR3 coding DNA: TGTGCCAGCAGCTTAGAAGTAACCAGGGTCTCTGGAAACACCATATATTTT. This translates into CASSLEVTRVSGNTIYF. This sequence joins TRBV7-6 and TRBJ1-3, with D possibly being TRBD1 (5 bases). V was trimmed by 1 base and J by 0 bases, leaving 13 bases between them. From germline, CDR1 is SGHVS and CDR2 FNYEAQ. The CDR3 is 17 residues long.